This T cell receptor beta chain was retrieved from a study of technical replicates of blood from a few donors. The method was immunoSEQ multiplex PCR; TCRdb's version includes in-frame clones alone and lacks a portion of them. The table shows about 84,000 clones, with roughly 93% occurring only once. The CDR3 has 14 residues. Germline loops: CDR1 SGHKS, CDR2 YYEKEE (reference sequence). Trimming took off 4 bases at V and 0 bases at J, with 10 bases between the two ends. The chain has TRBV5-5 and TRBJ1-1; D remains ambiguous. The sequencing input was T cells isolated from PBMCs. This clonotype was obtained from a human donor in good health. DNA for the CDR3: TGTGCCAGCAGCCAGACGGAGTTGAACACTGAAGCTTTCTTT. Protein: CASSQTELNTEAFF.